The clone carrying this T cell receptor beta chain appeared a single time. The antigen is unknown. Measured with immunoSEQ multiplex PCR; TCRdb has only the in-frame clones, and not every one. The table lists 5,000 to 8,000 clones, approximately 54% of them singletons. The sample belongs to a study of STAT3 mutations in large granular lymphocyte leukemia. Study conclusions and caveats: In several patients, dominant TCR clone burden exceeded STAT3 mutant burden, suggesting STAT3 mutation arose secondarily. Every T-cell large granular lymphocyte leukemia patient had at least one immunodominant TCR beta clonotype.

V was pared by 2 bases and J by 0 bases, with 18 bases between. Germline CDR1 is SGHRS and CDR2 is YFSETQ. CDR3 length equals 19 residues. The V call is TRBV5-1, the J call TRBJ1-6, with TRBD1 as a possible D gene (6 bases). The sequenced sample was peripheral blood mononuclear cells. This TCR came from a boy younger than 18 with T-cell large granular lymphocyte leukemia. Some clones in this sample may be carry-over from other donors' samples. Written as DNA, the CDR3 is TGCGCCAGCAGCTTCCTGTTTCAGGGGCCTAGCTCCTATAATTCACCCCTCCACTTT. Protein product: CASSFLFQGPSSYNSPLHF.